This TCR beta chain was observed in a study of PD-1 blockade in classical Hodgkin lymphoma (dated by TCRdb to the early 2020s). Study-wide context: Nivolumab dosing was 3 mg/kg intravenously every 2 weeks, continuing until either disease progression or unacceptable toxicity. A peripheral blood immune signature of response to PD-1 blockade in classical Hodgkin lymphoma was defined using TCR beta sequencing and CyTOF.

With regard to this clone: What this receptor recognizes is not known. Base qualities are not recorded, but no much larger clone differs from it by a single base.

General conclusions and limits of the study: Lower diversity was seen in patients whose nivolumab began less than 1 year after ASCT, and these patients were left out of later analyses so that immune reconstitution would not confound the results. The study was restricted to a single clinical trial cohort, and the causes of repertoire differences, possibly disease activity or prior therapy, were left undefined. Baseline TCR diversity was reported to be lower in newly diagnosed patients than in healthy donors and to be lower still in relapsed/refractory patients. Trial patients achieving complete response had baseline diversity similar to newly diagnosed patients, whereas partial responders and progressors had significantly lower diversity. By C4D1, a significant rise was seen in CD4+ TCR diversity but not in CD8+ TCR diversity (p=0.0027 vs p=0.16), and the rise was most apparent among complete responders (p=0.02).

The time point label of this sample denotes: cycle 1 day 1 (C1D1), immediately before nivolumab initiation. Every trial patient had relapsed following autologous stem cell transplantation, and prior brentuximab vedotin exposure was what differed among cohorts A, B and C. Using a Miltenyi CD4+ T cell isolation kit, CD4+ T cells were purified from thawed PBMCs through magnetic negative selection. The trial cohort comprised roughly 50 patients with relapsed/refractory classical Hodgkin lymphoma whose best overall responses were complete response, partial response or progressive disease. In the multi-cohort phase II CheckMate 205 trial, trial patients received single-agent nivolumab. Best overall response was determined by an independent review committee according to the 2007 International Working Group response criteria. Trial PBMCs were collected immediately before nivolumab initiation (C1D1) and during therapy at cycle 2 day 1 and cycle 4 day 1. After peripheral blood was drawn into 8 mL Vacutainer Cell Preparation Tubes, PBMCs were isolated by centrifugation and then cryopreserved. Purified CD4+ and CD8+ fractions were generated only in cases for which an additional PBMC sample was available. Magnetically labelled cells were depleted on LS columns in a quadroMACS separator, and the flow-through was collected as the purified fraction.

The Qiagen DNeasy kit was used to extract genomic DNA both from unsorted PBMCs and from the negatively selected CD4+ and CD8+ fractions. TCR beta CDR3 regions were subjected to amplification by immunoSEQ multiplex PCR with primers that anneal to V and J segments. A synthetic immune receptor repertoire was used to minimize amplification bias, and any residual bias was removed computationally once sequencing was done. Processing in the source paper ran as follows. Custom Python scripts were used to quantify repertoire diversity as the Shannon entropy index. The unsorted, CD4+ and CD8+ repertoires were each analyzed separately, with the exception of combined analyses, where CD4+ and CD8+ sequences were merged in silico. Clonal expansion was defined as a frequency increase of at least 2-fold after treatment compared with C1D1, and clones undetected at baseline were assigned a pseudocount of 0.5. Clones with 0 or 1 copy at C1D1 were defined as singleton clones, while clones with 2 or more copies were defined as non-singleton clones. Clones expanded in unsorted samples were assigned a CD4+, CD8+ or unknown annotation through matching of protein sequences in sorted samples from the same patient. Wilcoxon tests on paired samples were used to test changes in diversity from C1D1 to C4D1. TCRdb's version of the immuneACCESS table is confined to in-frame rearrangements and falls short of the full clone set. An unresolved V gene accounts for under half of the shortfall where checked; the remainder is of unknown origin. V and J calls and clone size are those listed in that table; D and trimming were worked out from the DNA. This sample holds around 23,000 clones; about four fifths were observed only once. Under 2% of the sample is taken by the ten largest.

Trimming removed 5 bases from V and 5 bases from J, leaving 10 bases between the germline ends. Sequences MNHEY (CDR1) and SMNVEV (CDR2) are obtained from the germline V gene (reference sequence). The CDR3 measures 12 amino acids from cysteine to phenylalanine. The retained sequence is limited to the CDR3, 36 bases, with the frame set at the first base. This sample comprised CD4+ T cells from blood, obtained at baseline. The rearranged segments are TRBV27 and TRBJ2-7, with TRBD1 tentatively as D gene (6 bases match). This TCR came from a human donor with classical Hodgkin lymphoma. At the DNA level, the sequence is TGTGCCAGCAGTCACAGGGCCAACGAGCAGTACTTC. This gives the protein CASSHRANEQYF.